These 31 T cell receptor beta chains came from one sample sequenced in a study of early T cells in non-severe SARS-CoV-2 infection. Via MiXCR, TCRdb re-called the 5' RACE reads, giving one row per CDR3 protein. The table includes about 30,000 distinct CDR3 sequences, roughly 3.9% detected once. Sequenced material: whole blood. These receptors were collected from an adult who was a healthcare worker with PCR-confirmed SARS-CoV-2 infection or an uninfected control (not recorded which).

This clonotype has a count of ten or more. The chain has TRBV18 and TRBJ1-1; no firm D call. V was pared by 2 bases and J by 8 bases, with 9 bases between. The CDR3 has 12 residues. The germline CDR1 and CDR2 sequences are KGHSH and LQKENI. CDR3 in DNA: TGTGCCAGCTCACCAGAGGGTCGGGAAGCTTTCTTT. Translated, it gives CASSPEGREAFF.

This clonotype was picked up many times. V is TRBV9 and J is TRBJ1-5; D uncertain. Trimming left V 3 bases short and J 0 bases short, with 4 bases between. Germline lookup yields CDR1 SGDLS and CDR2 YYNGEE. The length of the CDR3 is 13 residues. The CDR3 spells CASSETSNQPQHF. As DNA, the CDR3 is TGTGCCAGCAGCGAGACTAGCAATCAGCCCCAGCATTTT. Supplemented by reference TRBV9 and TRBJ1-5, the full variable domain reads DSGVTQTPKHLITATGQRVTLRCSPRSGDLSVYWYQQSLDQGLQFLIQYYNGEERAKGNILERFSAQQFPDLHSELNLSSLELGDSALYFCASSETSNQPQHFGDGTRLSIL.

This clonotype was recorded many times. The chain links TRBV4-1 to TRBJ1-1, with unresolved D. CDR1 is MGHRA, CDR2 YSYEKL, per germline. The V end lost 3 bases, the J end lost 1 base, and 9 bases lay between the germline ends. CDR3 size: 14 residues. The CDR3 here is CASSQPGKNTEAFF. The CDR3 DNA follows: TGCGCCAGCAGCCAGCCCGGGAAGAACACTGAAGCTTTCTTT.

This clonotype was seen many times. The rearrangement links TRBV5-1 to TRBJ2-6, with TRBD1 identical over 12 bases. The CDR3 covers 17 residues. Looked up from germline, CDR1 is SGHRS and CDR2 is YFSETQ. V gave up 6 bases and J gave up 0 bases; unmatched junction bases: 4. This chain's CDR3 is CASTPGQGASGANVLTF. The CDR3 DNA sequence: TGCGCCAGCACTCCGGGACAGGGGGCCTCTGGGGCCAACGTCCTGACTTTC.

This clonotype was observed many times. This chain joins TRBV7-8 and TRBJ2-2; 7 positions match TRBD1. Germline loops: CDR1 SGHVS, CDR2 FQNEAQ. The CDR3 has 15 residues. The V and J ends lost 6 bases and 1 base, in that order; junction bases with no gene match: 5. The CDR3 sequence is CASSPRDRNTGELFF. The CDR3 bases are TGTGCCAGCAGTCCCAGGGACAGGAACACCGGGGAGCTGTTTTTT.

This clonotype was detected ten times or more. The genes are TRBV20-1 and TRBJ1-5; no reliable D call. Trimming took 5 bases from V and 4 from J, leaving 9 bases between them. Germline V lookup: CDR1 DFQATT, CDR2 SNEGSKA (reference sequence). This CDR3 region has 12 residues. This CDR3 is CSASPGNQPQHF. CDR3 sequence (DNA): TGCAGTGCTTCACCGGGTAATCAGCCCCAGCATTTT.

This clonotype was picked up many times. The CDR3 DNA reads as TGTGCCAGCAGCCTGACGCACATGAACACTGAAGCTTTCTTT. It encodes CASSLTHMNTEAFF. The rearrangement joins TRBV5-5 to TRBJ1-1; D is unresolved. This CDR3 is built from 14 residues. Germline loops: CDR1 SGHKS, CDR2 YYEKEE (reference sequence). Trimming took 4 bases from V and 0 from J, leaving 10 bases between them.

This clonotype was observed many times. The rearrangement joins TRBV12-2 to TRBJ1-1; TRBD1, the D gene given by the table, was not confirmed from the DNA. TRBV12-2 is noted as a pseudogene. CDR3 size: 15 residues. This CDR3 reads CASRPEPGLNTEAFF. The CDR3 region has the DNA TGTGCAAGTCGCCCGGAGCCAGGGTTGAACACTGAAGCTTTCTTT.

This clonotype was observed at least ten times. The chain carries TRBV10-3 and TRBJ2-3; the D call may be TRBD1 or TRBD2 (6 bases each). The germline V and J ends were trimmed by 8 bases and 4 bases, with 22 bases remaining between them. CDR3 size: 16 residues. Germline V gene lookup returns CDR1 ENHRY and CDR2 SYGVKD. The CDR3 spells CAIGGGIGSPADTQYF. As DNA, the CDR3 is TGTGCCATCGGGGGCGGGATTGGCTCCCCGGCAGATACGCAGTATTTT.

This clonotype occurred many times. The chain recombines TRBV6-2 or TRBV6-3 with TRBJ2-2; 11 bases fit TRBD2. Trimming cost V 0 bases and J 4 bases; bases outside gene matches: 7. Germline lookup yields CDR1 MNHEY and CDR2 SVGEGT. The CDR3 length is 18 residues. The CDR3 region is CASSYSGSGGAGTGELFF. In DNA, the CDR3 is TGTGCCAGCAGTTACTCCGGTAGCGGGGGGGCCGGCACCGGGGAGCTGTTTTTT.

The sample holds many counts of this clonotype. The rearrangement links TRBV7-6 to TRBJ1-5; TRBD1 agrees at 9 bases. Trimming removed 5 bases from V and 7 bases from J; junction bases left unmatched: 12. CDR3 length: 16 amino acids. The germline gives CDR1 SGHVS, CDR2 FNYEAQ. The CDR3 coding sequence is TGTGCCAGCAGCCCCATGGGACAGGGATCGGGCCAGCCCCAGCATTTT. Residues: CASSPMGQGSGQPQHF.

There are many counts of this clonotype. The chain joins TRBV7-8 to TRBJ1-1; no clear D gene. The germline gives CDR1 SGHVS, CDR2 FQNEAQ. The CDR3 has 13 residues. Trimming shortened V by 2 bases and J by 0 bases, and 4 bases separated the two germline ends. The CDR3 region is CASSLSLNTEAFF. In nucleotides, the CDR3 is TGTGCCAGCAGCTTATCCCTGAACACTGAAGCTTTCTTT.

At least ten counts were recorded for this clonotype. V and J are TRBV7-7 and TRBJ1-3; no definite D call. The germline V gene has CDR1 SSHAT and CDR2 FNYEAQ (reference sequence). Trimming removed 4 bases at V and 2 bases at J, with 12 bases between. The CDR3 consists of 15 residues. This CDR3 is CASSSSVGPGNTIYF. CDR3 sequence (DNA): TGTGCCAGCAGCTCATCGGTGGGCCCTGGAAACACCATATATTTT.

This clonotype was picked up many times. The chain recombines TRBV4-1 with TRBJ1-5; 7 bases fit TRBD1. Germline assignment: CDR1 MGHRA and CDR2 YSYEKL. CDR3 length: 15 amino acids. V trimming: 2 bases; J trimming: 4 bases; junction bases outside the gene matches: 5. The CDR3 sequence is CASSQTVQGNQPQHF. CDR3 in DNA: TGCGCCAGCAGCCAAACCGTACAGGGGAATCAGCCCCAGCATTTT.

This clonotype was detected many times. An end of the junction does not agree with germline; a read error may underlie this. The chain recombines TRBV5-1 with TRBJ1-2, with D tentatively TRBD1 (6 bases). The CDR3 has 12 amino acids. In germline, CDR1 is SGHRS, CDR2 YFSETQ. The CDR3 region is CASSPAGTYFIF. CDR3 bases: TGCGCCAGCAGCCCCGCGGGGACATACTTTATTTTC.

This clonotype has a count of ten or more. V is TRBV3-1 and J is TRBJ2-2; a possible D gene is TRBD2 (6 bases). Germline CDR1 and CDR2: LGHDT and YNNKEL (reference sequence). Trimming cost V 0 bases and J 7 bases, with 9 bases left between them. This CDR3 region has 14 residues. CDR3 nucleotide sequence: TGTGCCAGCAGCCAAGATGCGGGAAGCGGGGAGCTGTTTTTT. Translating it yields CASSQDAGSGELFF.

The table lists this clonotype with many counts. The chain recombines TRBV24-1 with TRBJ2-3; D might be TRBD2 (6 bases). There are 16 residues in the CDR3. V was pared by 4 bases and J by 5 bases, with 18 bases between. CDR1 is KGHDR, CDR2 SFDVKD, per germline. CDR3 residues: CATSEGSVGSRDTQYF. The CDR3 coding sequence is TGTGCCACCAGTGAGGGCAGCGTCGGGAGTAGAGATACGCAGTATTTT.

The rearrangement joins TRBV6-6 to TRBJ2-7, with D hard to call. The ends were cut back, 6 bases at V and 4 bases at J, with 13 bases in the middle. The CDR3 is 13 residues long. Germline CDR1 is MNHNY and CDR2 is SVGAGI (reference sequence). CDR3 region: CASRPGSGYEQYF. The CDR3 DNA is TGTGCCAGCAGACCCGGATCCGGATACGAGCAGTACTTC.

This clonotype was counted many times. The J gene is TRBJ2-7, the V gene TRBV29-1; no firm D call. The CDR3 is 10 residues long. V lost 4 bases and J lost 6, with 7 bases in between. Germline V gives CDR1 SQVTM, CDR2 ANQGSEA. The CDR3 coding sequence is TGCAGCGTTGTTACTTCCGAGCAGTACTTC. This sequence encodes CSVVTSEQYF.

A remark on this clonotype: A single base separates this from a much larger clone, so it may be a read error. The chain links TRBV29-1 to TRBJ2-7; 8 bases agree with TRBD1. This CDR3 is 13 amino acids long. Germline V gives CDR1 SQVTM, CDR2 ANQGSEA. V lost 6 bases and J lost 5; bases outside the gene matches: 9. The DNA of the CDR3 is TGCAGCGTCGTTTGTTACAGGGGGGACGAGCAGTACTTC. It yields the protein CSVVCYRGDEQYF.

This clonotype was counted many times. This chain connects TRBV20-1 to TRBJ1-5, with D uncertain. This CDR3 region has 17 residues. V was shortened by 5 bases and J by 0 bases, with 20 bases between the two germline ends. Germline V gives CDR1 DFQATT, CDR2 SNEGSKA (reference sequence). The CDR3 bases are TGCAGTGCTTTAGGACCGTCCACCCCGAATAGCAATCAGCCCCAGCATTTT. This gives the protein CSALGPSTPNSNQPQHF.

This clonotype was detected ten times or more. The V call is TRBV6-6, the J call TRBJ2-3; D is uncertain. V was shortened by 2 bases and J by 8 bases, with 14 bases between the two germline ends. Germline V gene sequence: CDR1 MNHNY, CDR2 SVGAGI (reference sequence). CDR3 size: 14 residues. The CDR3 DNA reads as TGTGCCAGCAGTTACGGTACGGACCTGGGTACGCAGTATTTT. It encodes CASSYGTDLGTQYF.

This clonotype was observed a few times. The rearrangement uses TRBV29-1 and TRBJ2-5, with 7 bases fitting TRBD1. V lost 6 bases, J lost 1 base, and 5 bases stayed unmatched. The CDR3 runs 13 residues. Germline assignment: CDR1 SQVTM and CDR2 ANQGSEA. This CDR3 reads CSVNRDSQETQYF. CDR3 DNA sequence: TGCAGCGTGAATCGGGACAGCCAAGAGACCCAGTACTTC.

J is TRBJ2-3 and V is TRBV5-1, with unresolved D. This CDR3 region has 11 residues. V lost 4 bases and J lost 5, with 5 bases in between. CDR1 and CDR2 from the germline V gene are SGHRS and YFSETQ. The CDR3 region is CASSDLDTQYF. Written as DNA, the CDR3 is TGCGCCAGCAGCGACCTAGATACGCAGTATTTT.

Ten or more counts support this clonotype. V gene TRBV20-1 combines with J gene TRBJ1-4; TRBD1 matches 10 bases. Germline V lookup: CDR1 DFQATT, CDR2 SNEGSKA (reference sequence). The V segment lost 6 bases and the J segment 5 bases; nucleotides outside the gene matches: 3. This CDR3 contains 13 residues. Here the CDR3 reads CSAVGQGNEKLFF. CDR3 nucleotide sequence: TGCAGTGCCGTGGGACAGGGGAATGAAAAACTGTTTTTT.

Many counts were recorded for this clonotype. CDR3 nucleotide sequence: TGTGCCAGCAGTTTGACCGGGACCTTCACAGATACGCAGTATTTT. It encodes CASSLTGTFTDTQYF. V usage is TRBV7-2 and J usage is TRBJ2-3, with D possibly being TRBD1 or TRBD2 (5 bases each). Germline CDR1 is SGHTA and CDR2 is FQGNSA. The CDR3 is made up of 15 amino acids. Trimming removed 6 bases from V and 2 bases from J, with 15 bases in between.

This clonotype was detected ten times or more. The chain joins TRBV7-9 to TRBJ1-2; 9 bases line up with TRBD1. The length of the CDR3 is 15 residues. CDR1 is SEHNR and CDR2 is FQNEAQ in the germline V gene (reference sequence). With V trimmed by 0 bases and J by 4 bases, 3 bases remained unmatched. In nucleotides, the CDR3 is TGTGCCAGCAGCTTAGCACAGGGGGCCTTCTATGGCTACACCTTC. This translates into CASSLAQGAFYGYTF.

This clonotype has ten or more counts. The gene calls are TRBV10-3 and TRBJ1-3, with 9 bases matching TRBD1. CDR1 and CDR2 from the germline V gene are ENHRY and SYGVKD. CDR3 length: 16 residues. The ends lost 6 bases at V and 0 bases at J; junction bases unmatched: 6. The CDR3 reads CAISRDRAVSGNTIYF. The CDR3 nucleotides read TGTGCCATCAGCCGGGACAGGGCTGTCTCTGGAAACACCATATATTTT.

The V gene is TRBV19, the J gene TRBJ2-7, with TRBD1 matching 7 bases. The J segment lost 2 bases and the V segment lost 4 bases, leaving 11 bases of the junction unmatched. Per the germline V gene, CDR1 is LNHDA and CDR2 is SQIVND (reference sequence). There are 16 residues in the CDR3. CDR3 nucleotide sequence: TGTGCCAGTAGTAACCGAAAACAGGGGAAACCCTACGAGCAGTACTTC. Residues: CASSNRKQGKPYEQYF.

About this clonotype: This sequence may be a read error, since a much larger clone differs from it by one base. CDR3 sequence (DNA): TGCGCCAGCAGCCAAGTTGGACACACGAGTTTCTTT. It specifies CASSQVGHTSFF. V is TRBV4-1 and J is TRBJ1-1; TRBD1 might be the D (5 bases). Trimming took off 1 base at V and 13 bases at J, with 13 bases between the two ends. The CDR3 is 12 residues long. From germline, CDR1 is MGHRA and CDR2 YSYEKL.

This clonotype was found many times. The V and J genes are TRBV12-3 or TRBV12-4 and TRBJ1-2, with TRBD1 as a possible D gene (5 bases). Trimming removed 1 base at V and 4 bases at J, with 13 bases between. The CDR3 spans 15 residues. The CDR3 region is CASSLVGGSLYGYTF. CDR3 in DNA: TGTGCCAGCAGTTTAGTGGGGGGTTCGCTCTATGGCTACACCTTC.